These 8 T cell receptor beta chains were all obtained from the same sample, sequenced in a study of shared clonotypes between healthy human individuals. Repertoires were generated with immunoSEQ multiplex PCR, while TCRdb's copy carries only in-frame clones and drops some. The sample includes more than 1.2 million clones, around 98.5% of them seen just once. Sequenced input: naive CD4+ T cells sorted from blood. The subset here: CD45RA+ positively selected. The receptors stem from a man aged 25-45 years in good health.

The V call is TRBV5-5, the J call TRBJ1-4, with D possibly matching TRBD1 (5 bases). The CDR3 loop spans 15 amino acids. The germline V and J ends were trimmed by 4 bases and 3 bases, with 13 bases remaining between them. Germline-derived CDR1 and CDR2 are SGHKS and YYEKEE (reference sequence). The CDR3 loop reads CASSTLPRANEKLFF. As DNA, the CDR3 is TGTGCCAGCAGCACTTTGCCCAGGGCTAATGAAAAACTGTTTTTT.

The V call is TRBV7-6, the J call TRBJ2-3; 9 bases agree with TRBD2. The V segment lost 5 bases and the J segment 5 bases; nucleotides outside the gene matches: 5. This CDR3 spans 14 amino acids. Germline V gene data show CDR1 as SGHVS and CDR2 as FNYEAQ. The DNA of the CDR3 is TGTGCCAGCAGCCCTAGCGGGAATGGAGATACGCAGTATTTT. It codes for CASSPSGNGDTQYF.

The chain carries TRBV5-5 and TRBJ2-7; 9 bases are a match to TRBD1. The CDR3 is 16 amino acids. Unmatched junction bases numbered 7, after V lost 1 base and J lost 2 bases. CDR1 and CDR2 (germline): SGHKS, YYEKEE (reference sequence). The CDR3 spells CASSLILGTGTYEQYF. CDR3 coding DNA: TGTGCCAGCAGCTTGATCCTTGGGACAGGGACCTACGAGCAGTACTTC. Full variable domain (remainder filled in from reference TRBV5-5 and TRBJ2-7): DAGVTQSPTHLIKTRGQQVTLRCSPISGHKSVSWYQQVLGQGPQFIFQYYEKEERGRGNFPDRFSARQFPNYSSELNVNALLLGDSALYLCASSLILGTGTYEQYFGPGTRLTVT.

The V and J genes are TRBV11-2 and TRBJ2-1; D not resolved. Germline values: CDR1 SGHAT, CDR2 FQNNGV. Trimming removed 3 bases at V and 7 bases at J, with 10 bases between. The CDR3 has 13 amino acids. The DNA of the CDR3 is TGTGCCAGCAGCTTGCATGAGAAAAATGAGCAGTTCTTC. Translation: CASSLHEKNEQFF.

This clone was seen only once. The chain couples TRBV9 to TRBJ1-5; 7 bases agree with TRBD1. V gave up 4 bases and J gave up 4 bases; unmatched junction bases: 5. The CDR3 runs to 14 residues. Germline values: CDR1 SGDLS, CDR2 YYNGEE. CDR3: CASSIEGANQPQHF. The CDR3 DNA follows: TGTGCCAGCAGCATCGAGGGGGCGAATCAGCCCCAGCATTTT.

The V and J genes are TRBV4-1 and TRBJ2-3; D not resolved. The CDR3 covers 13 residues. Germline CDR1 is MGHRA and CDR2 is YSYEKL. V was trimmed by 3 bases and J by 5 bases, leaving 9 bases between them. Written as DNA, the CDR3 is TGCGCCAGCAGCCAGGAAATAATAGATACGCAGTATTTT. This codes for CASSQEIIDTQYF.

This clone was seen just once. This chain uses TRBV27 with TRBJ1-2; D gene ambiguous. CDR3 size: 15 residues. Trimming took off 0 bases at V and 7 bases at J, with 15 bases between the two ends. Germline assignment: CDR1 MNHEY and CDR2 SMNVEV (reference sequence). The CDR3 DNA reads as TGTGCCAGCAGTTTATCATCGGCTAGAGTCCTTGGCTACACCTTC. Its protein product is CASSLSSARVLGYTF.

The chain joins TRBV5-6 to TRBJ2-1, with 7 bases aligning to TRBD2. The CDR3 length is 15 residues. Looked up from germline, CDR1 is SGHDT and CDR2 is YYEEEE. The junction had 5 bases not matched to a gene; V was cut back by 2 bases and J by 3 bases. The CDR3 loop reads CASSFRTSFYNEQFF. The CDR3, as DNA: TGTGCCAGCAGCTTTCGGACTAGTTTCTACAATGAGCAGTTCTTC.